The sample holds many counts of the clone carrying this TCR beta chain. TCRdb analysed the reads with MiXCR anew, one entry per CDR3 protein. The sample yields 130,000 or so distinct CDR3 sequences, under 8.5% seen once. The data were obtained in a study of T cell repertoires in cytomegalovirus infection. Background on the study: It was the public TCR beta signatures that indicated both CMV infection and matching HLA type.

The CDR3 totals 15 residues. Trimming removed 1 base at V and 4 bases at J, with 13 bases between. The V gene's germline CDR1 is SGHTA and CDR2 FQGNSA. This TCR derives from a human donor in good health (CMV status not recorded). Some clones in this sample may be carry-over from other donors' samples. The chain combines TRBV7-2 with TRBJ1-1; TRBD1 is a possible D gene (6 bases). The sample consisted of PBMCs. The CDR3 reads CASSLERTGLTEAFF. As DNA, the CDR3 is TGTGCCAGCAGCTTAGAACGCACAGGGCTCACTGAAGCTTTCTTT. Full variable domain (rest looked up from reference TRBV7-2 and TRBJ1-1): GAGVSQSPSNKVTEKGKDVELRCDPISGHTALYWYRQSLGQGLEFLIYFQGNSAPDKSGLPSDRFSAERTGGSVSTLTIQRTQQEDSAVYLCASSLERTGLTEAFFGQGTRLTVV.